The 15 T cell receptor beta chains given below trace back to one sample, sequenced in a study of cytomegalovirus exposure and HLA in healthy donors. 60 Vbeta and 13 Jbeta primers were used in PCR. Measured with immunoSEQ multiplex PCR; TCRdb has only the in-frame clones, and not every one. The table records 250,000 to 350,000 clones, 75% to 90% of them present only once. Sequences were obtained from PBMCs. The source of these receptors is a man aged 40-55 years in good health and CMV-seropositive.

The chain combines TRBV7-9 with TRBJ2-1; 8 nucleotides agree with TRBD2. CDR1 is SEHNR and CDR2 is FQNEAQ in the germline V gene (reference sequence). The CDR3 is 13 residues long. Losses at the gene ends were 7 bases for V and 5 bases for J; bases not matched to a gene: 4. CDR3 region: CASNGGAHNEQFF. The CDR3 bases are TGTGCCAGCAACGGGGGGGCGCACAATGAGCAGTTCTTC. Full variable domain (remainder filled in from reference TRBV7-9 and TRBJ2-1): DTGVSQNPRHKITKRGQNVTFRCDPISEHNRLYWYRQTLGQGPEFLTYFQNEAQLEKSRLLSDRFSAERPKGSFSTLEIQRTEQGDSAMYLCASNGGAHNEQFFGPGTRLTVL.

V usage is TRBV7-9 and J usage is TRBJ2-2; D is perhaps TRBD2 (5 bases). Germline-derived CDR1 and CDR2 are SEHNR and FQNEAQ (reference sequence). Trimming removed 3 bases at V and 2 bases at J, with 10 bases between. CDR3 length: 15 residues. CDR3 sequence: CASSFGGSNTGELFF. In DNA form, the CDR3 reads TGTGCCAGCAGCTTCGGAGGTAGTAACACCGGGGAGCTGTTTTTT.

The chain employs TRBV28 and TRBJ2-1, with 14 nucleotides matching TRBD2. This CDR3 is 15 amino acids long. Germline V gives CDR1 MDHEN, CDR2 SYDVKM. After removal of 6 bases from V and 15 bases from J, the junction contained 13 bases not matched to a gene. For the CDR3, the DNA is TGTGCCAGCAGCCAGGGCGGGACTAGCGGGAGAGTCTCGTTCTTC. This gives the protein CASSQGGTSGRVSFF.

The chain recombines TRBV27 with TRBJ2-7, with TRBD2 matching over 15 bases. Trimming cost V 1 base and J 2 bases; bases outside gene matches: 9. CDR1 and CDR2 from the germline V gene are MNHEY and SMNVEV (reference sequence). The CDR3 loop spans 19 amino acids. The DNA of the CDR3 is TGTGCCAGCAGTTTATACCCACAGGGACTAGCGGGAGGAACCTACGAGCAGTACTTC. Translated: CASSLYPQGLAGGTYEQYF.

This clone was detected only once. The chain employs TRBV5-1 and TRBJ2-5; 9 nucleotides agree with TRBD1. The CDR3 extends over 15 amino acids. Per germline, CDR1 SGHRS and CDR2 YFSETQ. V dropped 4 bases and J dropped 2; count of bases not matched to a gene: 6. The CDR3 is CASSHRGLRQETQYF. CDR3 DNA sequence: TGCGCCAGCAGCCACAGGGGGCTCCGGCAAGAGACCCAGTACTTC. Full variable domain (remainder filled in from reference TRBV5-1 and TRBJ2-5): KAGVTQTPRYLIKTRGQQVTLSCSPISGHRSVSWYQQTPGQGLQFLFEYFSETQRNKGNFPGRFSGRQFSNSRSEMNVSTLELGDSALYLCASSHRGLRQETQYFGPGTRLLVL.

The chain carries TRBV27 and TRBJ2-7; tentatively, D is TRBD2 (6 bases). V shed 4 bases and J shed 4 bases, with 17 bases lying between them. The germline V gene has CDR1 MNHEY and CDR2 SMNVEV (reference sequence). The length of the CDR3 is 15 residues. The CDR3 sequence: CASSYGSIGAYEQYF. As DNA, the CDR3 is TGTGCCAGCAGTTACGGGAGCATCGGGGCATACGAGCAGTACTTC.

The gene calls are TRBV6-5 and TRBJ2-5; TRBD2 is a possible D gene (7 bases). V lost 6 bases, J lost 2 bases, and 13 bases lay in between. CDR1 is MNHEY, CDR2 SVGAGI, per germline. This CDR3 comprises 14 residues. The CDR3 DNA is TGTGCCAGCAGAAGGGGGGGAGGACAAGAGACCCAGTACTTC. Translating it yields CASRRGGGQETQYF.

The chain combines TRBV4-3 with TRBJ2-6, with 8 positions matching TRBD1. The CDR3 sequence is 15 residues long. CDR1 and CDR2 (germline): LGHNA, YSLEER. J lost 3 bases, V lost 4 bases, and 2 bases had no gene match. As DNA, the CDR3 is TGCGCCAGCAGCCCACAGGGGGGTGGGGCCAACGTCCTGACTTTC. It codes for CASSPQGGGANVLTF.

The genes are TRBV5-1 and TRBJ2-1; possible D gene TRBD2, 5 bases. The germline gives CDR1 SGHRS, CDR2 YFSETQ. Trimming removed 5 bases from V and 2 bases from J, with 11 bases in between. The CDR3 has 14 residues. CDR3 sequence reads: CASRGAETYNEQFF. The CDR3 nucleotides are TGCGCCAGCAGAGGAGCGGAGACCTACAATGAGCAGTTCTTC.

The V call is TRBV28, the J call TRBJ2-5; 9 bases line up with TRBD1. Gene TRBJ2-7 matches the end of the DNA better, so the J call may be wrong. The CDR3 loop spans 13 amino acids. Germline V CDR1 and CDR2: MDHEN, SYDVKM. In DNA form, the CDR3 reads TGTGCCAGTCTTGGGACAGGGATCTACGAGCAGTACTTC. Its translation is CASLGTGIYEQYF.

The chain combines TRBV5-1 with TRBJ2-5; TRBD1 agrees at 11 bases. The J segment lost 4 bases and the V segment lost 4 bases, leaving 3 bases of the junction unmatched. The CDR3 spans 14 residues. Germline V gene data show CDR1 as SGHRS and CDR2 as YFSETQ. The CDR3 sequence: CASSAGQGGETQYF. The CDR3 nucleotides read TGCGCCAGCAGCGCGGGACAGGGGGGAGAGACCCAGTACTTC. The complete variable domain, with remaining parts taken from reference TRBV5-1 and TRBJ2-5, reads KAGVTQTPRYLIKTRGQQVTLSCSPISGHRSVSWYQQTPGQGLQFLFEYFSETQRNKGNFPGRFSGRQFSNSRSEMNVSTLELGDSALYLCASSAGQGGETQYFGPGTRLLVL.

V and J are TRBV7-9 and TRBJ2-7; tentative D call: TRBD2 (6 bases). Germline assignment: CDR1 SEHNR and CDR2 FQNEAQ (reference sequence). The V end lost 2 bases, the J end lost 5 bases, and 19 bases lay between the germline ends. CDR3 length equals 16 residues. The CDR3 reads CASSLRRVGGAHEQYF. For the CDR3, the DNA is TGTGCCAGCAGCTTACGTCGAGTCGGAGGGGCCCACGAGCAGTACTTC.

V is TRBV7-8 and J is TRBJ1-1; maybe TRBD1 (5 bases). The CDR3 has 14 residues. With 5 bases removed from V and 0 bases from J, the gap between germline ends came to 10 bases. Germline V gene lookup returns CDR1 SGHVS and CDR2 FQNEAQ. CDR3 amino acids: CASSPRQLNTEAFF. The CDR3 DNA sequence: TGTGCCAGCAGCCCACGACAGCTGAACACTGAAGCTTTCTTT.

This clone was picked up a small number of times. The chain recombines TRBV6-4 with TRBJ2-3; 9 bases fit TRBD2. Germline assignment: CDR1 MRHNA and CDR2 SNTAGT. This CDR3 contains 15 residues. The V gene end was trimmed by 5 bases and the J gene end by 4 bases; junction bases not matched to a gene: 7. As DNA, the CDR3 is TGTGCCAGCAGTAGTAGCGGGAGTTTCCCAGATACGCAGTATTTT. Its protein is CASSSSGSFPDTQYF.

This chain joins TRBV4-3 and TRBJ2-5; 12 nucleotides align to TRBD2. In germline, CDR1 is LGHNA, CDR2 YSLEER. This CDR3 region has 17 residues. The V segment lost 1 base and the J segment 5 bases; nucleotides outside the gene matches: 8. In DNA, the CDR3 is TGCGCCAGCAGCCAAGGCTCTAGCGGGAGGGCCCTTGAGACCCAGTACTTC. As protein: CASSQGSSGRALETQYF.